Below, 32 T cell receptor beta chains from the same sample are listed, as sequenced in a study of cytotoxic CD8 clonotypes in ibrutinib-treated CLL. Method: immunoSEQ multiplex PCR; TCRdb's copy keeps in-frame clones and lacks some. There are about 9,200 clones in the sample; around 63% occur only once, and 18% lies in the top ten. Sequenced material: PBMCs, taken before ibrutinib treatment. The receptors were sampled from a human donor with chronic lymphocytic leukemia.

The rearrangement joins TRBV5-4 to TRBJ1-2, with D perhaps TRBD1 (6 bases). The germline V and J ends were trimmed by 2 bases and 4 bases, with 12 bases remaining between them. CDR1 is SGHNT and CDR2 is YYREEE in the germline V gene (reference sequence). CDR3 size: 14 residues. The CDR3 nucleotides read TGTGCCAGCAGCTTAGGGGGGAATATCTATGGCTACACCTTC. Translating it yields CASSLGGNIYGYTF.

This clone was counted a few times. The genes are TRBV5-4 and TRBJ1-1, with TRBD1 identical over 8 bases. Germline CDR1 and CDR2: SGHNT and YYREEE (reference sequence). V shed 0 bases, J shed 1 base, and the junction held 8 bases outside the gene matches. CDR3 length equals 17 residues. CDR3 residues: CASSLVLGGQGNTEAFF. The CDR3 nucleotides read TGTGCCAGCAGCTTGGTATTGGGAGGACAGGGGAACACTGAAGCTTTCTTT.

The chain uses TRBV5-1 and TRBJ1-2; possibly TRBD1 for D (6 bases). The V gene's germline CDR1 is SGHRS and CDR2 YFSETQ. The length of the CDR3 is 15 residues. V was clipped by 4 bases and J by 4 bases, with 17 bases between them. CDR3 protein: CASSREGGAVYGYTF. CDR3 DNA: TGCGCCAGCAGCCGGGAGGGGGGCGCGGTCTATGGCTACACCTTC.

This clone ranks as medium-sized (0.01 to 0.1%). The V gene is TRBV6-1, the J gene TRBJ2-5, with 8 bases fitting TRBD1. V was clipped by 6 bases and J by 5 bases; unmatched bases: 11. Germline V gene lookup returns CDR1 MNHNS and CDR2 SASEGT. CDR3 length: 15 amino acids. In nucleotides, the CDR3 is TGTGCCAGCAGAGGCCGACAGGGGCGGTTGGAGACCCAGTACTTC. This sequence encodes CASRGRQGRLETQYF.

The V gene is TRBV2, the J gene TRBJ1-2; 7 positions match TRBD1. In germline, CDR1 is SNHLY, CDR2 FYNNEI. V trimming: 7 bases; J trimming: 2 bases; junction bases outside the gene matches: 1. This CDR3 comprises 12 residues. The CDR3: CASKGQNYGYTF. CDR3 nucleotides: TGTGCCAGCAAGGGACAGAACTATGGCTACACCTTC.

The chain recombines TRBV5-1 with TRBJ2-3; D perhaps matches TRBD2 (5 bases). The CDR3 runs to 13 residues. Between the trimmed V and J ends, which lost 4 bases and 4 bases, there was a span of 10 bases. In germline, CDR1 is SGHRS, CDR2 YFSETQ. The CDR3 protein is CASSRTGADTQYF. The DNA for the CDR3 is TGCGCCAGCAGCCGAACCGGGGCAGATACGCAGTATTTT.

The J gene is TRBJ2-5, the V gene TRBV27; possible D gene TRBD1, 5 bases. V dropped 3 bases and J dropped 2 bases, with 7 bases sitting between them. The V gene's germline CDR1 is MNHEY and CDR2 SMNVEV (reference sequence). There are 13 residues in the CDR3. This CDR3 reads CASSFGAQETQYF. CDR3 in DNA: TGTGCCAGCAGTTTTGGGGCACAAGAGACCCAGTACTTC.

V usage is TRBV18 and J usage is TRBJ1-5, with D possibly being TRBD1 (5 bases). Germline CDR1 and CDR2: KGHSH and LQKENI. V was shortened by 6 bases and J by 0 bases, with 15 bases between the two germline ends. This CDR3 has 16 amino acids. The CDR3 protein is CASSPYPGDSNQPQHF. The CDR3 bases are TGTGCCAGCTCGCCATACCCGGGGGATAGCAATCAGCCCCAGCATTTT.

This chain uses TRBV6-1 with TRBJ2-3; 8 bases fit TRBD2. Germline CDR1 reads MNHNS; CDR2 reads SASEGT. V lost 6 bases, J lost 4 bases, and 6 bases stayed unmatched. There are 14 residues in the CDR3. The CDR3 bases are TGTGCCAGCAGGCGGGGGGACCTTCCAGATACGCAGTATTTT. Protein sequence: CASRRGDLPDTQYF.

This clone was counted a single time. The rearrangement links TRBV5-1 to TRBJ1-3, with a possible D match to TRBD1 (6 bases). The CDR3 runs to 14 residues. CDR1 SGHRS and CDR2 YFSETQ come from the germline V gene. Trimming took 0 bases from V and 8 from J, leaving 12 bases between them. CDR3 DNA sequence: TGCGCCAGCAGCTTGGCAGGGGCTGGGGACACCATATATTTT. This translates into CASSLAGAGDTIYF. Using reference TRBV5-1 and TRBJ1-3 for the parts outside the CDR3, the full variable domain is KAGVTQTPRYLIKTRGQQVTLSCSPISGHRSVSWYQQTPGQGLQFLFEYFSETQRNKGNFPGRFSGRQFSNSRSEMNVSTLELGDSALYLCASSLAGAGDTIYFGEGSWLTVV.

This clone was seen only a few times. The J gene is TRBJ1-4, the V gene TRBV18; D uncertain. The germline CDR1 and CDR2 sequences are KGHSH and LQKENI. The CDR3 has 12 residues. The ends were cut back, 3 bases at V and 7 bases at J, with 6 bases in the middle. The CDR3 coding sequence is TGTGCCAGCTCACCGGCGGGTGAAAAACTGTTTTTT. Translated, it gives CASSPAGEKLFF.

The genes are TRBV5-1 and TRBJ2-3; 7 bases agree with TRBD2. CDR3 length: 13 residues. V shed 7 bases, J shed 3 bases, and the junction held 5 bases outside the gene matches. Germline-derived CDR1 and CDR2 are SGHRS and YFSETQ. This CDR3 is CASGWEGTDTQYF. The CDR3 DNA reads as TGCGCCAGCGGATGGGAGGGAACAGATACGCAGTATTTT.

For the CDR3, the DNA is TGTGCCAGCAGCGCAACAGAATTTAGCAATCAGCCCCAGCATTTT. Encoded protein: CASSATEFSNQPQHF. The rearrangement joins TRBV9 to TRBJ1-5; D is undetermined. Deletions cut 3 bases from V and 0 bases from J, with 10 bases between. This CDR3 region has 15 residues. CDR1 and CDR2 (germline): SGDLS, YYNGEE. Combining the CDR3 with reference TRBV9 and TRBJ1-5 gives the whole variable domain DSGVTQTPKHLITATGQRVTLRCSPRSGDLSVYWYQQSLDQGLQFLIQYYNGEERAKGNILERFSAQQFPDLHSELNLSSLELGDSALYFCASSATEFSNQPQHFGDGTRLSIL.

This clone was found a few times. CDR3 protein: CASSQQGARETQYF. The CDR3 nucleotides read TGCGCCAGCAGCCAGCAGGGGGCCCGAGAGACCCAGTACTTC. The chain employs TRBV5-1 and TRBJ2-5, with TRBD1 matching 8 bases. The V segment lost 4 bases and the J segment 4 bases; nucleotides outside the gene matches: 6. The CDR3 totals 14 residues. Germline CDR1 is SGHRS and CDR2 is YFSETQ.

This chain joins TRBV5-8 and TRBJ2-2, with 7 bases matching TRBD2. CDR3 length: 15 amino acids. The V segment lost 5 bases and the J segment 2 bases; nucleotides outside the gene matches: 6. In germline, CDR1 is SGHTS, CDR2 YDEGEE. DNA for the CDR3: TGTGCCAGCAGGATGGGACTACCCAACACCGGGGAGCTGTTTTTT. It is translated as CASRMGLPNTGELFF.

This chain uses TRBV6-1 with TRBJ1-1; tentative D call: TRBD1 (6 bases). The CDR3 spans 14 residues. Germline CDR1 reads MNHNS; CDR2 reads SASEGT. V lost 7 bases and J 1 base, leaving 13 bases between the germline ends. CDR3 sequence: CASNREYRNTEAFF. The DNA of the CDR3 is TGTGCCAGCAACAGGGAGTATCGGAACACTGAAGCTTTCTTT.

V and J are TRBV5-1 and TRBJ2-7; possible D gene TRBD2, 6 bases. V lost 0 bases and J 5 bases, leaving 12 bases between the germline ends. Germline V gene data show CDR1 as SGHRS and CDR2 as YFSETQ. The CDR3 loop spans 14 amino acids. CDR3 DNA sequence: TGCGCCAGCAGCTTGGACCTAGCGCTCAACGAGCAGTACTTC. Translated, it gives CASSLDLALNEQYF. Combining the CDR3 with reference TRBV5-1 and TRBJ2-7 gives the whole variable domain KAGVTQTPRYLIKTRGQQVTLSCSPISGHRSVSWYQQTPGQGLQFLFEYFSETQRNKGNFPGRFSGRQFSNSRSEMNVSTLELGDSALYLCASSLDLALNEQYFGPGTRLTVT.

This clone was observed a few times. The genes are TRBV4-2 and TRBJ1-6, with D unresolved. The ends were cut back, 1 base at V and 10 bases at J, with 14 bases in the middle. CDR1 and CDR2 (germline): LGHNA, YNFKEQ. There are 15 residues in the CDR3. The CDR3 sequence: CASSQAGNLGSPLHF. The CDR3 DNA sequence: TGTGCCAGCAGCCAAGCGGGAAACCTCGGGTCACCCCTCCACTTT.

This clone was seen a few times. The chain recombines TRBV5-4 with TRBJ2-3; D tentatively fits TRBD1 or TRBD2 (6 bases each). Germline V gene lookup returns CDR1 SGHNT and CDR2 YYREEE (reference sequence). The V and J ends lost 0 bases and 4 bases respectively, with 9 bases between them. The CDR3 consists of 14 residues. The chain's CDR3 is CASSLGGAADTQYF. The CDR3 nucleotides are TGTGCCAGCAGCTTGGGGGGGGCTGCAGATACGCAGTATTTT.

CDR3 DNA sequence: TGTGCCAGCAGTGAAGCAGGTGGCTACACCTTC. Amino acid sequence: CASSEAGGYTF. The chain is built from TRBV6-1 and TRBJ1-2; no clear D. V gave up 0 bases and J gave up 7 bases, with 3 bases separating them. The germline gives CDR1 MNHNS, CDR2 SASEGT. This CDR3 comprises 11 residues.

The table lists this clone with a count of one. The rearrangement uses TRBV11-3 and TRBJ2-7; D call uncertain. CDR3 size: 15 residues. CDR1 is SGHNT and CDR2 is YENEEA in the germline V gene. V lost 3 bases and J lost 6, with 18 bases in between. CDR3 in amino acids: CASSFGRGAYVEQYF. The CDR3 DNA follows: TGTGCCAGCAGCTTCGGGCGCGGTGCCTACGTCGAGCAGTACTTC.

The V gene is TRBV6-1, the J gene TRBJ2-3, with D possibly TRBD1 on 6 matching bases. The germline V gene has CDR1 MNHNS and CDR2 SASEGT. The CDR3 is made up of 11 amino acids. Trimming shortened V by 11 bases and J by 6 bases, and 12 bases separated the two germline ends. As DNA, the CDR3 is TGTGCCGGGGCTAGGGGGGATACGCAGTATTTT. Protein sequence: CAGARGDTQYF.

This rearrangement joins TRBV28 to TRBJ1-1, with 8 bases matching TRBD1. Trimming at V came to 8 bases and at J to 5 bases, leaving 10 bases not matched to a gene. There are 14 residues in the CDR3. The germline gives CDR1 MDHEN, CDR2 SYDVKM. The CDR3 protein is CASLSGQGSTEAFF. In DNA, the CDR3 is TGTGCCAGCCTATCCGGACAGGGAAGTACTGAAGCTTTCTTT.

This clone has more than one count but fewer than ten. For the CDR3, the DNA is TGTGCCAGCAGCGCAGCTCTCCAGCAGTACTTC. This translates into CASSAALQQYF. The chain combines TRBV7-2 with TRBJ2-7, with D unclear. V was clipped by 5 bases and J by 8 bases, with 10 bases between them. Germline V gene sequence: CDR1 SGHTA, CDR2 FQGNSA. The CDR3 contains 11 residues.

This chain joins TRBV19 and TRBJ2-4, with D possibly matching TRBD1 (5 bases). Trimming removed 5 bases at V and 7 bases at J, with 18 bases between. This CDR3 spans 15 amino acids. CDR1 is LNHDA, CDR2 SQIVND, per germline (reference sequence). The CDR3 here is CASSGAGGVGNIQYF. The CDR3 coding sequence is TGTGCCAGTAGTGGGGCTGGCGGAGTCGGGAACATTCAGTACTTC.

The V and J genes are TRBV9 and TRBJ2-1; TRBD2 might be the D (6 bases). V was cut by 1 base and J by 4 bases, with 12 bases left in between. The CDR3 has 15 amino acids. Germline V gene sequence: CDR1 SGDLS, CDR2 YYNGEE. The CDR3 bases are TGTGCCAGCAGCGTATTAGCGGATTTTTACAATGAGCAGTTCTTC. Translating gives CASSVLADFYNEQFF.

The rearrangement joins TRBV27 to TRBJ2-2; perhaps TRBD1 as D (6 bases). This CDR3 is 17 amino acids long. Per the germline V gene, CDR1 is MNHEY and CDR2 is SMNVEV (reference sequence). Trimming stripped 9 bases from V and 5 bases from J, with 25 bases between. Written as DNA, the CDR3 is TGTGCCAGGCTCCTAAGGGGCCCGGGACACAAAACCGGGGAGCTGTTTTTT. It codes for CARLLRGPGHKTGELFF.

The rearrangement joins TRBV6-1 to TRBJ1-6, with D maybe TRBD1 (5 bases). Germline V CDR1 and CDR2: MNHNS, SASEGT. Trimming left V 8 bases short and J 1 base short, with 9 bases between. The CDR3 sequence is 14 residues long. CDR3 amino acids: CASGGLSYNSPLHF. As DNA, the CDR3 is TGTGCCAGCGGGGGACTTTCCTATAATTCACCCCTCCACTTT.

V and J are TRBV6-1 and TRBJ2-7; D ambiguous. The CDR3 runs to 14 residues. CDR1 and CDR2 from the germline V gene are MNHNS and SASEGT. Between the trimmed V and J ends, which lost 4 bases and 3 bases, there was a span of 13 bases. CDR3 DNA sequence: TGTGCCAGCAGTGCTGTAGGGTTTGTCTACGAGCAGTACTTC. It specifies CASSAVGFVYEQYF.

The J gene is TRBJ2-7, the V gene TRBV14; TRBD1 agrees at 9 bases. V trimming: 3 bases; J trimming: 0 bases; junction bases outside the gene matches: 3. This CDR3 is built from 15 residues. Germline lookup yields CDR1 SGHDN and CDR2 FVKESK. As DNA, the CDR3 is TGTGCCAGCAGCCAGAAGACAGGGGGCTCCTACGAGCAGTACTTC. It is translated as CASSQKTGGSYEQYF.

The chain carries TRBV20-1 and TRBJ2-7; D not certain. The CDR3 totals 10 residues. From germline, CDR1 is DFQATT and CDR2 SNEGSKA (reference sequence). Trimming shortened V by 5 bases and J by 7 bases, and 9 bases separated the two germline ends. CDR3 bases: TGCAGTGCTTCCGGGTGGGAGCAGTACTTC. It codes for CSASGWEQYF.

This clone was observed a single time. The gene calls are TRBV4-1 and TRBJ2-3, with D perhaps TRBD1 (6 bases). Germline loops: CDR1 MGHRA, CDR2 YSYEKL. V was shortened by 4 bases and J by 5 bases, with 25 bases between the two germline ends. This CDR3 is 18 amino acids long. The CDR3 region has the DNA TGCGCCAGCAGCCCACTAATTAGGGTCAGGGGTGCTGGAGATACGCAGTATTTT. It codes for CASSPLIRVRGAGDTQYF.